This T cell receptor beta chain came from a study of blood T cell repertoires in COVID-19. A single count supports this clone. Trimming removed 4 bases from V and 6 bases from J, with 16 bases in between. The germline V gene has CDR1 SGHRS and CDR2 YFSETQ. The CDR3 is 15 residues long. Produced via immunoSEQ multiplex PCR; TCRdb's table is partial and in-frame only. The sample holds about 220,000 clones, around four fifths seen once. The chain links TRBV5-1 to TRBJ2-2; D may be TRBD1 (6 bases). The sequence was obtained from a woman aged 40 to 50 with active or convalescent COVID-19. The sequenced material came from peripheral blood. This CDR3 reads CASSRANREAGELFF. In DNA form, the CDR3 reads TGCGCCAGCAGCCGCGCCAACAGGGAAGCCGGGGAGCTGTTTTTT. Full variable domain (missing parts from reference TRBV5-1 and TRBJ2-2): KAGVTQTPRYLIKTRGQQVTLSCSPISGHRSVSWYQQTPGQGLQFLFEYFSETQRNKGNFPGRFSGRQFSNSRSEMNVSTLELGDSALYLCASSRANREAGELFFGEGSRLTVL.